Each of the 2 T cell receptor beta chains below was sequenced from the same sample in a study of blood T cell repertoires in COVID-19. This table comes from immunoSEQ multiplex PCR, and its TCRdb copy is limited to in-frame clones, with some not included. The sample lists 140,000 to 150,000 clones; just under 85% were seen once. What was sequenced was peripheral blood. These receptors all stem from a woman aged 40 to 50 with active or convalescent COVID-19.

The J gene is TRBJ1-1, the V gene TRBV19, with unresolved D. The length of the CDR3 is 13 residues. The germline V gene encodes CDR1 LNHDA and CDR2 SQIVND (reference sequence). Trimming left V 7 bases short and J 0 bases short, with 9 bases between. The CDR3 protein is CASTPELNTEAFF. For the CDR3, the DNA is TGTGCCAGTACCCCTGAGTTGAACACTGAAGCTTTCTTT.

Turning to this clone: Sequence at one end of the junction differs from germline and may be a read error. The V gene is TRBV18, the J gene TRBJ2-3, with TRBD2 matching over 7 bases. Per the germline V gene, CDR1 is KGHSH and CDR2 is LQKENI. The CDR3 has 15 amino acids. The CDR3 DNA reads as TGTGCCAGCTCAGCACCGATGAATAGCGGGGATACGCAGTATTTT. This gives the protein CASSAPMNSGDTQYF.